A single sample gave rise to the 28 T cell receptor beta chains below, sequenced in a study of cytomegalovirus exposure and HLA in healthy donors. Primers for the PCR totalled 60 Vbeta and 13 Jbeta. Sequencing used immunoSEQ multiplex PCR; TCRdb keeps in-frame clones, though not all of them. The sample holds approximately 130,000 clones, over 80% seen once. The sample was PBMCs. Source of these receptors: a boy between 10 and 17 years old in good health and CMV-seronegative.

Remarks on this clone: Other DNA variants within this sample encode the same CDR3. This sequence joins TRBV11-2 and TRBJ2-7, with D possibly matching TRBD2 (5 bases). This CDR3 is 12 amino acids long. Trimming pared 4 bases from V and 5 bases from J, leaving 9 bases between. Germline lookup yields CDR1 SGHAT and CDR2 FQNNGV. The CDR3 region is CASSSLGDEQYF. CDR3 DNA sequence: TGTGCCAGCAGCTCCCTCGGGGACGAGCAGTACTTC.

The chain uses TRBV19 and TRBJ2-1; D not certain. Germline V lookup: CDR1 LNHDA, CDR2 SQIVND (reference sequence). Trimming stripped 6 bases from V and 7 bases from J, with 7 bases between. The CDR3 extends over 11 amino acids. The CDR3 bases are TGTGCCAGTAGCGCCGGGAATGAGCAGTTCTTC. Encoded protein: CASSAGNEQFF.

This clone was observed a single time. The chain couples TRBV6-5 to TRBJ1-5; D not certain. This CDR3 region has 14 residues. Per germline, CDR1 MNHEY and CDR2 SVGAGI. Trimming left V 2 bases short and J 2 bases short, with 7 bases between. CDR3 protein: CASSYGPRNQPQHF. Written as DNA, the CDR3 is TGTGCCAGCAGTTACGGGCCCCGCAATCAGCCCCAGCATTTT.

As DNA, the CDR3 is TGTGCCAGCAGCCAGGGGACAGGGGGCCGGGGCTACACCTTC. It yields the protein CASSQGTGGRGYTF. The chain combines TRBV7-6 with TRBJ1-2; the match to TRBD1 covers 12 bases. CDR3 size: 14 residues. The junction had 6 bases not matched to a gene; V was cut back by 5 bases and J by 8 bases. Per germline, CDR1 SGHVS and CDR2 FNYEAQ.

The chain uses TRBV7-8 and TRBJ2-7; 8 bases line up with TRBD1. The CDR3 spans 15 residues. CDR1 and CDR2 from the germline V gene are SGHVS and FQNEAQ. After removal of 3 bases from V and 5 bases from J, the junction contained 9 bases not matched to a gene. The CDR3 DNA reads TGTGCCAGCAGCTTTGGACAGGGAAGCGGTCACGAGCAGTACTTC. Protein sequence: CASSFGQGSGHEQYF.

This clone has just one count. The V and J genes are TRBV4-2 and TRBJ2-6, with 9 bases matching TRBD2. CDR1 is LGHNA, CDR2 YNFKEQ, per germline. The V and J ends lost 0 bases and 2 bases, in that order; junction bases with no gene match: 11. This CDR3 spans 20 amino acids. Here the CDR3 DNA reads TGTGCCAGCAGCCAAGATAGGGGTCTAGCGGGAAGGGCTGGGGCCAACGTCCTGACTTTC. It specifies CASSQDRGLAGRAGANVLTF.

The chain carries TRBV9 and TRBJ2-1; TRBD1 matches at 8 bases. Per germline, CDR1 SGDLS and CDR2 YYNGEE. With 5 bases clipped from V and 0 bases from J, the junction kept 4 bases outside the gene matches. CDR3 size: 15 residues. The CDR3 is CASRPGTGSYNEQFF. CDR3 in DNA: TGTGCCAGCAGACCTGGGACAGGCTCCTACAATGAGCAGTTCTTC.

V usage is TRBV6-6 and J usage is TRBJ2-2; 7 bases agree with TRBD1. The CDR3 is 16 residues long. Trimming removed 2 bases from V and 6 bases from J; junction bases left unmatched: 9. The germline V gene encodes CDR1 MNHNY and CDR2 SVGAGI (reference sequence). The chain's CDR3 is CASSYPTGFNAGELFF. In DNA, the CDR3 is TGTGCCAGCAGTTACCCGACAGGGTTCAACGCCGGGGAGCTGTTTTTT.

This chain links TRBV6-6 with TRBJ2-5; D might be TRBD1 (6 bases). The J call is doubtful: the DNA matches TRBJ2-7 better. Germline CDR1 reads MNHNY; CDR2 reads SVGAGI (reference sequence). CDR3 length equals 14 residues. CDR3 protein: CASSRDTLSYEQYF. The DNA for the CDR3 is TGTGCCAGCAGTAGGGACACCCTTTCCTACGAGCAGTACTTC.

The sample holds a few counts of this clone. V and J are TRBV2 and TRBJ1-1; 9 bases agree with TRBD1. From germline, CDR1 is SNHLY and CDR2 FYNNEI. CDR3 length: 12 residues. Trimming cost V 6 bases and J 10 bases; bases outside gene matches: 6. The CDR3 DNA is TGTGCCAGCAGGGGACAGGGATGGGCAGCTTTCTTT. Translation gives CASRGQGWAAFF.

The CDR3 DNA sequence: TGTGCCAGTACGGGGGGGCAAGAGACCCAGTACTTC. Amino acids: CASTGGQETQYF. The chain is built from TRBV19 and TRBJ2-5, with 8 bases fitting TRBD2. The V and J ends lost 7 bases and 2 bases, in that order; junction bases with no gene match: 0. The CDR3 runs to 12 residues. The germline V gene encodes CDR1 LNHDA and CDR2 SQIVND (reference sequence).

The rearrangement joins TRBV23-1 to TRBJ2-7, with D hard to call. TRBV23-1 belongs to the ORF category, with a function that is uncertain. V was pared by 6 bases and J by 7 bases, with 13 bases between. The CDR3 is made up of 12 amino acids. The CDR3 spells CASRPGSGEQYF. Written as DNA, the CDR3 is TGCGCCAGCAGGCCCGGTTCGGGTGAGCAGTACTTC.

This CDR3 reads CASSLVQGGYTF. Here the CDR3 DNA reads TGTGCCAGCAGCTTAGTTCAGGGTGGCTACACCTTC. The chain joins TRBV5-4 to TRBJ1-2, with D possibly being TRBD1 (5 bases). The CDR3 has 12 residues. V lost 2 bases, J lost 7 bases, and 9 bases lay in between. Looked up from germline, CDR1 is SGHNT and CDR2 is YYREEE (reference sequence).

The chain uses TRBV6-6 and TRBJ1-1; TRBD1 agrees at 8 bases. There are 15 residues in the CDR3. V lost 6 bases, J lost 0 bases, and 6 bases stayed unmatched. CDR1 is MNHNY, CDR2 SVGAGI, per germline (reference sequence). CDR3 residues: CASSQDRALNTEAFF. The CDR3 bases are TGTGCCAGCAGCCAGGACAGGGCCTTGAACACTGAAGCTTTCTTT.

The chain recombines TRBV2 with TRBJ2-3; possible D gene TRBD2, 6 bases. The V and J ends lost 6 bases and 0 bases respectively, with 7 bases between them. CDR1 and CDR2 (germline): SNHLY, FYNNEI. This CDR3 has 13 residues. CDR3 in amino acids: CASRGTSTDTQYF. In DNA, the CDR3 is TGTGCCAGCAGGGGGACTAGCACAGATACGCAGTATTTT.

J is TRBJ2-7 and V is TRBV2; 11 bases agree with TRBD2. CDR3 size: 19 residues. The V gene end was trimmed by 5 bases and the J gene end by 3 bases; junction bases not matched to a gene: 18. Germline CDR1 SNHLY, CDR2 FYNNEI. The CDR3 nucleotides are TGTGCCAGCAGTCCCGGCGGGACTAGCGGCCCCATTCTCCTCTACGAGCAGTACTTC. Translated, it gives CASSPGGTSGPILLYEQYF.

V usage is TRBV6-1 and J usage is TRBJ2-7; TRBD2 matches at 12 bases. CDR1 MNHNS and CDR2 SASEGT come from the germline V gene. The CDR3 is 14 amino acids. Trimming took 6 bases from V and 5 from J; bases not matched to a gene: 5. In DNA, the CDR3 is TGTGCCAGCAGACCACTAGCGGGAGGCCACGAGCAGTACTTC. Translating it yields CASRPLAGGHEQYF.

The chain is built from TRBV4-3 and TRBJ1-1; 11 bases match TRBD1. The germline V gene has CDR1 LGHNA and CDR2 YSLEER. This CDR3 comprises 15 residues. J gave up 6 bases and V 4 bases, and 7 bases lay outside the gene matches. This CDR3 reads CASSLGTGGWSEAFF. CDR3 bases: TGCGCCAGCAGCCTCGGGACAGGGGGTTGGTCTGAAGCTTTCTTT.

The V call is TRBV5-1, the J call TRBJ2-7; D is perhaps TRBD1 (5 bases). Germline CDR1 and CDR2: SGHRS and YFSETQ. The CDR3 loop spans 15 amino acids. V dropped 4 bases and J dropped 2 bases, with 16 bases sitting between them. The CDR3 sequence is CASSLGPQLAYEQYF. CDR3 sequence (DNA): TGCGCCAGCAGCCTGGGGCCCCAATTGGCCTACGAGCAGTACTTC.

This chain connects TRBV30 to TRBJ2-5, with 7 bases aligning to TRBD2. This CDR3 has 16 amino acids. Trimming cost V 2 bases and J 3 bases; bases outside gene matches: 12. The germline CDR1 and CDR2 sequences are GTSNPN and SVGIG (reference sequence). CDR3 nucleotides: TGTGCCTGGAGTAGCGGGATTGGGGGGAGGGAAGAGACCCAGTACTTC. Amino acids: CAWSSGIGGREETQYF.

This clone was seen ten or more times. This chain links TRBV5-4 with TRBJ1-2, with 9 positions matching TRBD1. This CDR3 comprises 14 residues. With V trimmed by 1 base and J by 3 bases, 1 base remained unmatched. Germline lookup yields CDR1 SGHNT and CDR2 YYREEE (reference sequence). CDR3 nucleotides: TGTGCCAGCAGCTTGCGGACAGGGGACTATGGCTACACCTTC. This codes for CASSLRTGDYGYTF.

The chain has TRBV18 and TRBJ2-1, with 7 bases matching TRBD2. The V gene's germline CDR1 is KGHSH and CDR2 LQKENI. The J segment lost 4 bases and the V segment lost 2 bases, leaving 5 bases of the junction unmatched. CDR3 length: 15 residues. CDR3 region: CASSPGAGAYNEQFF. Written as DNA, the CDR3 is TGTGCCAGCTCACCAGGGGCGGGAGCTTACAATGAGCAGTTCTTC. Filled out from reference TRBV18 and TRBJ2-1, the complete variable domain reads NAGVMQNPRHLVRRRGQEARLRCSPMKGHSHVYWYRQLPEEGLKFMVYLQKENIIDESGMPKERFSAEFPKEGPSILRIQQVVRGDSAAYFCASSPGAGAYNEQFFGPGTRLTVL.

V usage is TRBV27 and J usage is TRBJ1-2; D ambiguous. The V end was cut by 4 bases, the J end by 6 bases, with 21 bases between. The germline gives CDR1 MNHEY, CDR2 SMNVEV (reference sequence). This CDR3 contains 16 residues. The CDR3 sequence is CASSWAGGGEEHGYTF. The DNA for the CDR3 is TGTGCCAGCAGTTGGGCGGGAGGTGGGGAGGAACATGGCTACACCTTC.

The chain joins TRBV30 to TRBJ2-7; maybe TRBD1 (5 bases). The CDR3 has 13 amino acids. The germline gives CDR1 GTSNPN, CDR2 SVGIG (reference sequence). The V end was cut by 4 bases, the J end by 1 base, with 11 bases between. This CDR3 is CAWNSQGSYEQYF. CDR3 sequence (DNA): TGTGCCTGGAACTCCCAGGGATCCTACGAGCAGTACTTC.

V is TRBV25-1 and J is TRBJ2-1; perhaps TRBD1 as D (5 bases). V lost 8 bases and J 1 base, leaving 12 bases between the germline ends. This CDR3 is 14 amino acids long. Germline V gene sequence: CDR1 MGHDK, CDR2 SYGVNS. Here the CDR3 reads CASSGQGSYNEQFF. The CDR3 coding sequence is TGTGCCAGCTCAGGGCAAGGTTCCTACAATGAGCAGTTCTTC. Complete variable domain (other parts from reference TRBV25-1 and TRBJ2-1): EADIYQTPRYLVIGTGKKITLECSQTMGHDKMYWYQQDPGMELHLIHYSYGVNSTEKGDLSSESTVSRIRTEHFPLTLESARPSHTSQYLCASSGQGSYNEQFFGPGTRLTVL.

The chain recombines TRBV5-6 with TRBJ2-3; D remains unclear. In germline, CDR1 is SGHDT, CDR2 YYEEEE. The CDR3 spans 13 residues. V was trimmed by 4 bases and J by 0 bases, leaving 6 bases between them. The CDR3 coding sequence is TGTGCCAGCAGCCTCGGGAGCACAGATACGCAGTATTTT. It specifies CASSLGSTDTQYF.

The V and J genes are TRBV5-6 and TRBJ1-6, with 8 nucleotides matching TRBD1. Germline V gene data show CDR1 as SGHDT and CDR2 as YYEEEE. The V gene end was trimmed by 2 bases and the J gene end by 13 bases; junction bases not matched to a gene: 2. The CDR3 is made up of 12 amino acids. CDR3 protein: CASSLGQGPLHF. The DNA of the CDR3 is TGTGCCAGCAGCTTAGGACAGGGTCCCCTCCACTTT.

J is TRBJ2-1 and V is TRBV11-3, with D hard to call. The germline gives CDR1 SGHNT, CDR2 YENEEA. The CDR3 has 12 amino acids. V dropped 0 bases and J dropped 14 bases, with 11 bases sitting between them. CDR3 amino acids: CASSLDLSSKFF. The CDR3 coding sequence is TGTGCCAGCAGCTTAGATCTGAGTAGTAAGTTCTTC.